Listed below are T cell receptor beta chains from one sample, sequenced in a study of siplizumab effects on memory and regulatory T cells. Measured with immunoSEQ multiplex PCR; TCRdb has only the in-frame clones, and not every one. The sample contains about 91,000 clones, roughly 93% of which appear only once. Sequenced input: CD8+ T cells sorted from blood. The receptors originated from a human donor in good health. Both conserved end residues are trimmed from each CDR3. Each record gives: V gene, CDR3 length, J gene, CDR3 protein.

TRBV27	13	TRBJ2-7	ASSPPGTGPYEQY
TRBV7-8	12	TRBJ2-1	ASSLVRAPDEQF
TRBV5-6	11	TRBJ1-1	ASSPTGDTEAF
TRBV7-9	12	TRBJ1-2	ASSLGSGRDGYT
TRBV5-5	11	TRBJ2-7	ASSINLVGEQY
TRBV13	12	TRBJ1-4	ASSLRGADEKLF
TRBV6-1	13	TRBJ2-7	ASSESGGSSYEQY
TRBV7-9	13	TRBJ1-2	ASSLGTGVAYGYT
TRBV27	13	TRBJ2-7	ASSWGLAGVYEQY
TRBV9	14	TRBJ2-3	ASSEQGATSEDTQY
TRBV6-5	14	TRBJ1-1	ASSYSWTAMNTEAF
TRBV4-2	14	TRBJ2-7	ASSQPGRGLAVERH
TRBV9	12	TRBJ2-7	ASSMGQGAYEQY
TRBV6-1	13	TRBJ2-2	ASSEWGENTGELF
TRBV5-1	12	TRBJ2-7	ASSMGDRGYEQY
TRBV19	14	TRBJ2-6	ASTGTDHSGANVLT
TRBV19	12	TRBJ2-2	ASSSQGSTGELF
TRBV13	13	TRBJ1-2	ASSLRRAINYGYT
TRBV6-4	12	TRBJ2-2	ASSDRSNTGELF
TRBV4-3	15	TRBJ2-7	ASSQLQPGLAGDEQY
TRBV12-5	14	TRBJ2-7	ASGLADRGLSYEQY
TRBV21-1	16	TRBJ2-5	ASSKKKEGRGRQETQY
TRBV5-1	11	TRBJ1-1	ASSLQGALPPT
TRBV30	11	TRBJ1-1	AWSAGTGGAAF
TRBV11-2	15	TRBJ2-3	ASSSQPGLGLTDTQY
TRBV19	12	TRBJ2-3	ASSQAMSGDTQY
TRBV6-6	12	TRBJ2-1	ASSYSTSGVEQF
TRBV2	13	TRBJ2-3	ASSVVLQGTDTQY
TRBV21-1	15	TRBJ2-3	ASSKGILGTGTDTQY
TRBV7-6	11	TRBJ2-7	ASPFGTAYEQY
TRBV5-4	13	TRBJ2-1	ASSLGTSRVNEQF
TRBV11-3	14	TRBJ2-1	ASSLGFGSVYNEQF
TRBV4-1	12	TRBJ2-7	ASSNLPEGDEQY
TRBV27	13	TRBJ1-4	ASSLWGQPNEKLF
TRBV19	11	TRBJ2-7	ATSPRSSYEQY
TRBV4-1	12	TRBJ2-3	ASSQDRATDTQY
TRBV27	13	TRBJ1-5	ASSPQSGSNQPQH
TRBV13	12	TRBJ2-7	ASSLGLTYYEQY
TRBV5-5	14	TRBJ1-4	ASSLGWDRVDEKLF
TRBV6-5	11	TRBJ1-6	ASSYGGYPPLH
TRBV7-9	10	TRBJ1-1	ASRGPVDEAF
TRBV7-6	13	TRBJ2-7	ASSPGQGLTYEQY
TRBV29-1	13	TRBJ1-2	SVEDQGQGGYGYT
TRBV30	9	TRBJ1-1	AWSVAVRAF
TRBV7-9	14	TRBJ2-3	ASSSRDTSVTDTQY
TRBV10-1	13	TRBJ2-7	ASSARDGQGEEQY
TRBV4-3	13	TRBJ2-7	ASSQAGTGPYEQY
TRBV25-1	9	TRBJ2-7	ASSRWYEQY
TRBV6-6	14	TRBJ1-2	ASSYSPIGSNYGYT
TRBV13	11	TRBJ2-7	ASSSYRGHEQY
TRBV19	12	TRBJ2-1	ASIGTGWGNEQF
TRBV7-3	13	TRBJ2-7	ASSPPGAPRHEQY
TRBV4-1	13	TRBJ1-2	ASSQAWTGVSGYT
TRBV5-1	12	TRBJ1-1	ASSPGGGGTEAF
TRBV30	14	TRBJ2-1	AWSRLAGATDNEQF
TRBV7-9	11	TRBJ2-7	ASSLSGRDQQY